The 32 T cell receptor beta chains below come from one sample, sequenced in a study of cytomegalovirus exposure and HLA in healthy donors. Primers: 60 Vbeta forward and 13 Jbeta reverse. TCRdb's copy holds only in-frame clones and misses some; the assay was immunoSEQ multiplex PCR. This sample contains around 70,000 clones. What was sequenced was PBMCs. Every receptor here comes from a boy aged 5-17 years in good health and CMV-seronegative.

CDR3 protein: CVRSNAVGDRGTKNIQYF. The CDR3 DNA reads TGTGTCAGAAGCAACGCGGTCGGGGACAGGGGAACCAAAAACATTCAGTACTTC. The V call is TRBV7-5, the J call TRBJ2-4; the DNA was not used to check the table's D call, TRBD1. TRBV7-5 is classified as a pseudogene. CDR3 length equals 18 residues.

The CDR3 bases are TGTGCCAGCAGCTTGGGACAGGGAGGAAACACCATATATTTT. It encodes CASSLGQGGNTIYF. The genes are TRBV6-5 and TRBJ1-3; 9 bases fit TRBD1. The J segment lost 4 bases and the V segment lost 6 bases, leaving 4 bases of the junction unmatched. There are 14 residues in the CDR3. Germline V gives CDR1 MNHEY, CDR2 SVGAGI.

The chain uses TRBV14 and TRBJ2-2, with D possibly being TRBD1 (6 bases). Trimming removed 0 bases at V and 4 bases at J, with 12 bases between. This CDR3 is built from 16 residues. Germline CDR1 is SGHDN and CDR2 is FVKESK. CDR3 amino acids: CASSQEFTGLTGELFF. DNA for the CDR3: TGTGCCAGCAGCCAAGAGTTTACAGGGCTCACCGGGGAGCTGTTTTTT.

V gene TRBV27 combines with J gene TRBJ2-7; 10 bases are a match to TRBD1. Germline V gene data show CDR1 as MNHEY and CDR2 as SMNVEV (reference sequence). The length of the CDR3 is 14 residues. J gave up 3 bases and V 2 bases, and 1 base lay outside the gene matches. The CDR3 reads CASSLGQGDYEQYF. In nucleotides, the CDR3 is TGTGCCAGCAGTTTAGGACAGGGGGACTACGAGCAGTACTTC.

The chain carries TRBV29-1 and TRBJ2-5, with a weak D call TRBD1 (6 bases). The V and J ends lost 3 bases and 0 bases respectively, with 11 bases between them. CDR3 length equals 14 residues. The germline gives CDR1 SQVTM, CDR2 ANQGSEA. The CDR3 region is CSVDHNRDQETQYF. The DNA for the CDR3 is TGCAGCGTTGACCACAACAGGGACCAAGAGACCCAGTACTTC.

V is TRBV18 and J is TRBJ2-7; 8 bases line up with TRBD1. Germline-derived CDR1 and CDR2 are KGHSH and LQKENI. The CDR3 consists of 15 residues. Trimming cost V 4 bases and J 2 bases; bases outside gene matches: 7. CDR3 loop: CASSLDRGRAYEQYF. As DNA, the CDR3 is TGTGCCAGCTCACTTGACAGGGGAAGGGCCTACGAGCAGTACTTC.

The chain joins TRBV9 to TRBJ2-5; TRBD2 matches 9 bases. The germline V gene encodes CDR1 SGDLS and CDR2 YYNGEE. V lost 0 bases, J lost 3 bases, and 9 bases stayed unmatched. This CDR3 has 17 amino acids. CDR3 DNA sequence: TGTGCCAGCAGCGTAGGAGAATTGGGACTAGCAAAAGAGACCCAGTACTTC. Its protein is CASSVGELGLAKETQYF.

This chain connects TRBV5-6 to TRBJ1-3, with TRBD1 identical over 8 bases. The CDR3 length is 17 residues. V lost 0 bases and J lost 2; bases outside the gene matches: 7. CDR1 and CDR2 (germline): SGHDT, YYEEEE. CDR3 DNA sequence: TGTGCCAGCAGCTTGGGGTGGACAGGGAGTACTGGAAACACCATATATTTT. Amino acid sequence: CASSLGWTGSTGNTIYF.

This chain joins TRBV7-2 and TRBJ1-5; no reliable D call. The V gene's germline CDR1 is SGHTA and CDR2 FQGNSA. The CDR3 loop spans 13 amino acids. Trimming left V 9 bases short and J 6 bases short, with 15 bases between. CDR3 sequence: CASMRAAGQPQHF. The CDR3 coding sequence is TGTGCCAGTATGAGGGCGGCCGGTCAGCCCCAGCATTTT.

The chain has TRBV11-2 and TRBJ2-2; D remains unclear. The CDR3 is 15 amino acids. The V end lost 5 bases, the J end lost 5 bases, and 15 bases lay between the germline ends. Looked up from germline, CDR1 is SGHAT and CDR2 is FQNNGV. The CDR3 DNA reads TGTGCCAGCAGCGCATTTGGCGGTCCTACCGGGGAGCTGTTTTTT. The encoded protein is CASSAFGGPTGELFF.

This chain joins TRBV6-1 and TRBJ1-6, with D tentatively TRBD1 (6 bases). From germline, CDR1 is MNHNS and CDR2 SASEGT. The CDR3 spans 16 residues. V lost 0 bases and J lost 9, with 15 bases in between. The CDR3 bases are TGTGCCAGCAGTGAAGCGTCTACAGGGTTTGTTTCACCCCTCCACTTT. Protein product: CASSEASTGFVSPLHF.

This chain joins TRBV6-5 and TRBJ2-3; TRBD2 is a possible D gene (6 bases). This CDR3 has 14 amino acids. V lost 4 bases, J lost 6 bases, and 14 bases lay in between. Germline V gives CDR1 MNHEY, CDR2 SVGAGI. The CDR3: CASSSRRGTDTQYF. The CDR3 DNA follows: TGTGCCAGCAGTTCCCGGAGGGGTACGGATACGCAGTATTTT.

Turning to this clone: Other DNA variants within this sample encode the same CDR3. The chain has TRBV6-5 and TRBJ1-1; weak D call: TRBD1 (5 bases). Germline values: CDR1 MNHEY, CDR2 SVGAGI. This CDR3 contains 14 residues. Trimming pared 4 bases from V and 1 base from J, leaving 10 bases between. This CDR3 is CASSLTGRNTEAFF. The CDR3 region has the DNA TGTGCCAGCAGTTTAACAGGTCGGAACACTGAAGCTTTCTTT.

This chain connects TRBV4-2 to TRBJ2-6; the D is unclear. The V end was cut by 1 base, the J end by 0 bases, with 4 bases between. The CDR3 runs 15 residues. CDR1 is LGHNA and CDR2 is YNFKEQ in the germline V gene. This CDR3 is CASSQVLSGANVLTF. CDR3 DNA: TGTGCCAGCAGCCAAGTCCTCTCTGGGGCCAACGTCCTGACTTTC.

The chain links TRBV30 to TRBJ2-5, with no clear D. Germline CDR1 reads GTSNPN; CDR2 reads SVGIG (reference sequence). Trimming stripped 3 bases from V and 5 bases from J, with 10 bases between. CDR3 length: 12 amino acids. The CDR3 protein is CAWRNSLETQYF. CDR3 nucleotide sequence: TGTGCCTGGAGAAATAGTCTGGAGACCCAGTACTTC.

This rearrangement joins TRBV7-2 to TRBJ1-1; TRBD1 might be the D (5 bases). This CDR3 is built from 16 residues. V lost 6 bases, J lost 1 base, and 18 bases lay in between. Germline V gene lookup returns CDR1 SGHTA and CDR2 FQGNSA. CDR3 region: CASSRLGRLANTEAFF. The CDR3 bases are TGTGCCAGCAGTCGTTTGGGGCGATTGGCGAACACTGAAGCTTTCTTT.

The chain couples TRBV11-2 to TRBJ2-2; the D is unclear. There are 14 residues in the CDR3. The ends were cut back, 5 bases at V and 4 bases at J, with 11 bases in the middle. CDR1 is SGHAT and CDR2 is FQNNGV in the germline V gene. CDR3 residues: CASSLNQITGELFF. The CDR3 nucleotides are TGTGCCAGCAGCCTCAACCAGATCACCGGGGAGCTGTTTTTT.

This rearrangement joins TRBV10-3 to TRBJ2-1; 9 nucleotides match TRBD2. With 0 bases clipped from V and 4 bases from J, the junction kept 7 bases outside the gene matches. This CDR3 contains 17 residues. Germline assignment: CDR1 ENHRY and CDR2 SYGVKD. For the CDR3, the DNA is TGTGCCATCAGTGAGTCGAGTCATGGACTAGCGTACAATGAGCAGTTCTTC. Its protein is CAISESSHGLAYNEQFF.

The rearrangement uses TRBV2 and TRBJ1-1; the D gene is possibly TRBD1 (6 bases). This CDR3 is built from 13 residues. Germline CDR1 reads SNHLY; CDR2 reads FYNNEI. Trimming took off 10 bases at V and 2 bases at J, with 14 bases between the two ends. Here the CDR3 DNA reads TGTGCCACCGAACCGGGACAAAACACTGAAGCTTTCTTT. Amino acids: CATEPGQNTEAFF.

The chain uses TRBV5-1 and TRBJ1-4; D gene ambiguous. The V gene's germline CDR1 is SGHRS and CDR2 YFSETQ. V gave up 0 bases and J gave up 7 bases, with 10 bases separating them. The CDR3 sequence is 14 residues long. CDR3 sequence reads: CASSLGSAGEKLFF. The CDR3 DNA reads TGCGCCAGCAGCTTGGGCTCGGCGGGTGAAAAACTGTTTTTT.

V is TRBV27 and J is TRBJ1-2; 7 nucleotides line up with TRBD1. After removal of 6 bases from V and 4 bases from J, the junction contained 2 bases not matched to a gene. From germline, CDR1 is MNHEY and CDR2 SMNVEV (reference sequence). The CDR3 consists of 12 residues. The DNA of the CDR3 is TGTGCCAGCAGGGACAGGAGCTATGGCTACACCTTC. Amino acid sequence: CASRDRSYGYTF.

J is TRBJ2-1 and V is TRBV11-3, with 10 nucleotides matching TRBD2. The CDR3 runs 15 residues. Germline V gives CDR1 SGHNT, CDR2 YENEEA. Trimming removed 5 bases from V and 7 bases from J; junction bases left unmatched: 8. In DNA, the CDR3 is TGTGCCAGCAGCCCCGGAAGTAGCGGGGGGAATGAGCAGTTCTTC. It translates to CASSPGSSGGNEQFF.

The chain couples TRBV5-4 to TRBJ2-1; 7 bases match TRBD2. Germline values: CDR1 SGHNT, CDR2 YYREEE (reference sequence). V trimming: 4 bases; J trimming: 8 bases; junction bases outside the gene matches: 3. The CDR3 is 12 amino acids. CDR3 protein: CASSLTSYEQFF. The CDR3 DNA is TGTGCCAGCAGCCTGACTAGCTATGAGCAGTTCTTC.

The chain carries TRBV9 and TRBJ1-5; D may be TRBD1 (5 bases). Germline V gene data show CDR1 as SGDLS and CDR2 as YYNGEE. V gave up 3 bases and J gave up 4 bases, with 14 bases separating them. The CDR3 spans 15 residues. The DNA of the CDR3 is TGTGCCAGCAGCGATGGGCGGGGGGGAAATCAGCCCCAGCATTTT. Its translation: CASSDGRGGNQPQHF.

The V call is TRBV11-1, the J call TRBJ2-2, with D maybe TRBD2 (5 bases). The germline gives CDR1 SGHAT, CDR2 FQDESV (reference sequence). The V gene lost 1 base and the J gene lost 0 bases, with 12 bases spanning the gap. The length of the CDR3 is 17 residues. CDR3 in DNA: TGTGCCAGCAGCTTAGTGGGAGTAGGCGCGAACACCGGGGAGCTGTTTTTT. Its translation is CASSLVGVGANTGELFF.

The rearrangement joins TRBV4-1 to TRBJ2-7, with 12 bases fitting TRBD2. The V gene end was trimmed by 4 bases and the J gene end by 4 bases; junction bases not matched to a gene: 5. The CDR3 consists of 15 residues. CDR1 is MGHRA and CDR2 is YSYEKL in the germline V gene. DNA for the CDR3: TGCGCCAGCAGCCCCGGACTAGCGGGGTTATACGAGCAGTACTTC. Protein product: CASSPGLAGLYEQYF.

The chain combines TRBV6-6 with TRBJ2-3; TRBD1 might be the D (6 bases). The CDR3 contains 16 residues. CDR1 is MNHNY, CDR2 SVGAGI, per germline (reference sequence). V was clipped by 2 bases and J by 7 bases, with 19 bases between them. CDR3 DNA: TGTGCCAGCAGTTACGGAGAGGGGGTCCACTCCAATACGCAGTATTTT. This encodes CASSYGEGVHSNTQYF.

The chain combines TRBV18 with TRBJ1-2; a possible D gene is TRBD1 (5 bases). CDR1 and CDR2 (germline): KGHSH, LQKENI. This CDR3 region has 16 residues. V was cut by 5 bases and J by 8 bases, with 24 bases left in between. This chain's CDR3 is CASSSPEDRPTNGYTF. For the CDR3, the DNA is TGTGCCAGCTCATCCCCTGAAGACAGACCGACGAACGGCTACACCTTC.

The gene calls are TRBV18 and TRBJ2-7; possibly TRBD2 for D (5 bases). Trimming took off 4 bases at V and 6 bases at J, with 19 bases between the two ends. Per germline, CDR1 KGHSH and CDR2 LQKENI. The CDR3 is 15 residues long. In nucleotides, the CDR3 is TGTGCCAGCTCACGAAACGGAGGTGAGGGTCTCGAGCAGTACTTC. It codes for CASSRNGGEGLEQYF.

The V gene is TRBV7-9, the J gene TRBJ1-2, with 7 bases matching TRBD1. V dropped 5 bases and J dropped 6; count of bases not matched to a gene: 6. The CDR3 spans 13 residues. Germline V gene data show CDR1 as SEHNR and CDR2 as FQNEAQ (reference sequence). CDR3 nucleotides: TGTGCCAGCAGCCCCCGACAGGGCGATGGCTACACCTTC. It yields the protein CASSPRQGDGYTF. Filled out from reference TRBV7-9 and TRBJ1-2, the complete variable domain reads DTGVSQNPRHKITKRGQNVTFRCDPISEHNRLYWYRQTLGQGPEFLTYFQNEAQLEKSRLLSDRFSAERPKGSFSTLEIQRTEQGDSAMYLCASSPRQGDGYTFGSGTRLTVV.

The rearrangement uses TRBV5-1 and TRBJ2-7; D is perhaps TRBD2 (5 bases). CDR1 is SGHRS, CDR2 YFSETQ, per germline. The V end was cut by 5 bases, the J end by 0 bases, with 12 bases between. The CDR3 totals 14 residues. CDR3 nucleotide sequence: TGCGCCAGCAGTACCGGGATGCACTCCTACGAGCAGTACTTC. Its protein product is CASSTGMHSYEQYF.

The genes are TRBV6-5 and TRBJ2-3; no clear D gene. V shed 5 bases and J shed 1 base, with 4 bases lying between them. There are 12 residues in the CDR3. The V gene's germline CDR1 is MNHEY and CDR2 SVGAGI. CDR3 in DNA: TGTGCCAGCAGTCCGGGCACAGATACGCAGTATTTT. This encodes CASSPGTDTQYF.